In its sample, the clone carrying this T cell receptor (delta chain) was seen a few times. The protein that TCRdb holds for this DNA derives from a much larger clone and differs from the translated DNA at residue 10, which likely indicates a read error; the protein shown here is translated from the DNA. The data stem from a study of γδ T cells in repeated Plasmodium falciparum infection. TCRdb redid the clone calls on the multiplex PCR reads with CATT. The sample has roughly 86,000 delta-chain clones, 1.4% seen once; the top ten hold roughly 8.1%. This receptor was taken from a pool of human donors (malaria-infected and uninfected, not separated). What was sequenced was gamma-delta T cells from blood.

The CDR3 here is CALGELGSLFTGGYIPDKLIF. The CDR3, as DNA: TGTGCTCTTGGGGAACTAGGTAGCTTGTTTACTGGGGGATACATCCCCGATAAACTCATCTTT. This chain uses TRDV1 with TRDJ1; the match to TRDD3 covers 12 bases. TCRdb records no J gene; here it was assigned by comparing the DNA to germline. V lost 0 bases, J lost 3 bases, and 17 bases stayed unmatched. The CDR3 loop spans 21 amino acids. Germline assignment: CDR1 TSWWSYY and CDR2 QGS.